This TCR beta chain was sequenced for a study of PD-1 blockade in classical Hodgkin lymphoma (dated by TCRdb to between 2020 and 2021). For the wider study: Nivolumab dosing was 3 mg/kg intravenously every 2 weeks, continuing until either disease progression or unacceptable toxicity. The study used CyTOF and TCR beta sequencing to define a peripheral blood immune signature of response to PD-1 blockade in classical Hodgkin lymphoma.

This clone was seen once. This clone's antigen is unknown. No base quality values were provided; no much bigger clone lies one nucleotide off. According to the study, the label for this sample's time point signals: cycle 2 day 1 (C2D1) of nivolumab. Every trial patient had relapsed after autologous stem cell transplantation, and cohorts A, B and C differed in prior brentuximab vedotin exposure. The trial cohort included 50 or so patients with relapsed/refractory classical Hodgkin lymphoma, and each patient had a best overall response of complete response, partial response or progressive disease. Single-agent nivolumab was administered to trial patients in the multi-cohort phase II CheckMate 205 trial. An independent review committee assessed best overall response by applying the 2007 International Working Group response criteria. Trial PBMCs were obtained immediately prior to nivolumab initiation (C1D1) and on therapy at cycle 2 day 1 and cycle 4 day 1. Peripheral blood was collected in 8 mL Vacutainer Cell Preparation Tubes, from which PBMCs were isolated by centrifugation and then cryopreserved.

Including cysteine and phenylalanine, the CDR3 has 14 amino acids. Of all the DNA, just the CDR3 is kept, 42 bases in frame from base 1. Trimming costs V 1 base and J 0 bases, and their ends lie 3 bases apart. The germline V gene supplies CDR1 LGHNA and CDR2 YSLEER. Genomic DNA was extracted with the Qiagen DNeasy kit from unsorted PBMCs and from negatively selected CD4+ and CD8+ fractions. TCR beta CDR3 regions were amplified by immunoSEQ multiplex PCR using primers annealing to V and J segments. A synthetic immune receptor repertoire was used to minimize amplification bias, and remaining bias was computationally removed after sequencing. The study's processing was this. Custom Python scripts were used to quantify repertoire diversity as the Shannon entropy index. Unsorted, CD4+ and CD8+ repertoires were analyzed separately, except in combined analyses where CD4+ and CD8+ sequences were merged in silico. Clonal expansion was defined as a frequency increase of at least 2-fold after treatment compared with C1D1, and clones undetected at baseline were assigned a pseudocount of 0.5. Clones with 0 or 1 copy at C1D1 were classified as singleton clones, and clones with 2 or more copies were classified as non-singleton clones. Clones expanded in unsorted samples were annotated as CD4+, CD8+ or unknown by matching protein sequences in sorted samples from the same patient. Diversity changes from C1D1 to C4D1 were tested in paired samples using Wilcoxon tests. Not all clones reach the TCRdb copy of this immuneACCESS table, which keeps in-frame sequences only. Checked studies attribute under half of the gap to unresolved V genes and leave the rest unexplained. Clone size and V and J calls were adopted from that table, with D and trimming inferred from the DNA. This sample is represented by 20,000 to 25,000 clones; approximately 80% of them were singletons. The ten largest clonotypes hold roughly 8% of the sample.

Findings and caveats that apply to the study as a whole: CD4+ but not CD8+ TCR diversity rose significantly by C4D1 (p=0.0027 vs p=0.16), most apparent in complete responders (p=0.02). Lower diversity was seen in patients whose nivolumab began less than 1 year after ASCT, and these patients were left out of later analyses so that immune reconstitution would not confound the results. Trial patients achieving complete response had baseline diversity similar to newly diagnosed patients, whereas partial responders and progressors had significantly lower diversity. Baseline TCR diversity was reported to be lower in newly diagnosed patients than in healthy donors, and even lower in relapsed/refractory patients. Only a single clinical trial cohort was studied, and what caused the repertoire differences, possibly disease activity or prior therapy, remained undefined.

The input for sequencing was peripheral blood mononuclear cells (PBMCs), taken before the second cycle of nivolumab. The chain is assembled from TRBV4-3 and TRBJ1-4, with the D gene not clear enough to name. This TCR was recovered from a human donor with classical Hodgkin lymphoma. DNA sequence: TGCGCCAGCAGCCAAGTCTCAACTAATGAAAAACTGTTTTTT. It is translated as CASSQVSTNEKLFF.